A selection of T cell receptor beta chains follows, all from one sample in a study of regulatory T cells in long-lasting Graves disease. Each CDR3 protein is one row after TCRdb ran MiXCR on the multiplex PCR reads. The repertoire holds some 500,000 distinct CDR3 sequences, with about 16% as singletons. The same specimen was also included in a second study, on T cells in Graves' hyperthyroidism and ophthalmopathy.

Sequencing was performed on peripheral blood mononuclear cells (PBMCs), taken at new diagnosis, from a patient treated with antithyroid drugs. All receptors come from a woman in her forties or fifties with Graves disease. The CDR3 runs from the conserved cysteine through the conserved F or W. Fields, in order: D gene, clone size, J gene, V gene, CDR3 protein, CDR3 DNA. A D gene is named only where the DNA matches it firmly. Not all rows give a size; the values are once, few, many and, for expanded clones, a class.

D: .
size: few
J: TRBJ1-1
V: TRBV4-1
CDR3: CASSQSLGGTEAFF
DNA: TGCGCCAGCAGCCAAAGTTTAGGGGGCACTGAAGCTTTCTTT

D: .
size: few
J: TRBJ2-7
V: TRBV10-3
CDR3: CAISRGFEQYF
DNA: TGTGCCATCAGTCGGGGGTTCGAGCAGTACTTC

D: .
size: many
J: TRBJ1-1
V: TRBV19
CDR3: CASSIGRWGGDTEAFF
DNA: TGTGCCAGTAGTATAGGAAGGTGGGGGGGCGACACTGAAGCTTTCTTT

D: TRBD1
size: many
J: TRBJ1-1
V: TRBV27
CDR3: CASSGGQGASEAFF
DNA: TGTGCCAGCAGTGGGGGACAGGGGGCTTCTGAAGCTTTCTTT

D: .
size: once
J: TRBJ1-2
V: TRBV12-5
CDR3: CASGSHQPDYGYTF
DNA: TGTGCTAGTGGCTCTCATCAGCCCGACTATGGCTACACCTTC

D: TRBD2
size: many
J: TRBJ2-3
V: TRBV7-6
CDR3: CASSLTGTSAPDTQYF
DNA: TGTGCCAGCAGCTTGACCGGGACTAGCGCCCCGGATACGCAGTATTTT

D: .
size: many
J: TRBJ2-1
V: TRBV3-1
CDR3: CASSRIQDEQFF
DNA: TGTGCCAGCAGCAGAATCCAGGACGAGCAGTTCTTC

D: TRBD2
size: many
J: TRBJ2-3
V: TRBV5-5
CDR3: CASSAGDLPTDTQYF
DNA: TGTGCCAGCAGCGCGGGGGACCTACCAACAGATACGCAGTATTTT

D: .
size: .
J: TRBJ2-2
V: TRBV6-1
CDR3: CASSEGFSNTGELFF
DNA: TGTGCCAGCAGTGAAGGGTTCTCGAACACCGGGGAGCTGTTTTTT

D: TRBD1
size: .
J: TRBJ1-2
V: TRBV29-1
CDR3: CSVELSGTGGFNYGYTF
DNA: TGCAGCGTTGAACTCTCCGGGACAGGGGGTTTTAACTATGGCTACACCTTC